This T cell receptor (beta chain) was identified during a study of shared clonotypes between healthy human individuals. The assay ran at deep level. Here immunoSEQ multiplex PCR was the method, and the copy in TCRdb shows in-frame clones only, minus some. The profile shows about a million clones, roughly 80% of them singletons. Trimming removed 3 bases at V and 6 bases at J, with 12 bases between. The CDR3 runs 13 residues. Germline-derived CDR1 and CDR2 are SGHNT and YYREEE (reference sequence). This TCR derives from a man aged 18 to 29 in good health. Sequencing was performed on memory CD4+ T cells sorted from blood. Described subset: CD45RA-negative fraction. The rearrangement joins TRBV5-4 to TRBJ1-2; no reliable D call. CDR3 sequence (DNA): TGTGCCAGCAGCTCGGGGTTCGGGGATGGCTACACCTTC. Translating it yields CASSSGFGDGYTF.